Shown below are 17 T cell receptor beta chains from a single sample sequenced in a study of long-term antiretroviral therapy in people with HIV. At survey level, the immunoSEQ assay was run in its v3.0 version. Generated by immunoSEQ multiplex PCR, the TCRdb table keeps only in-frame clones and is missing some. The sample consists of roughly 40,000 clones, around 93% of them appearing once. Sample: unsorted PBMCs, taken around 9 years after starting antiretroviral therapy. The receptors originated from a man aged 25 to 45 with HIV.

The chain couples TRBV15 to TRBJ1-1; perhaps TRBD1 as D (5 bases). The CDR3 loop spans 13 amino acids. The V end lost 4 bases, the J end lost 10 bases, and 16 bases lay between the germline ends. CDR1 is LNHNV, CDR2 YYDKDF, per germline (reference sequence). The CDR3 nucleotides read TGTGCCACCAGCATGGGAAGGGGAGCGGGAGCTTTCTTT. It yields the protein CATSMGRGAGAFF.

J is TRBJ2-3 and V is TRBV2, with D maybe TRBD2 (6 bases). V lost 6 bases, J lost 6 bases, and 19 bases lay in between. Germline loops: CDR1 SNHLY, CDR2 FYNNEI. The CDR3 consists of 15 residues. CDR3: CASSRDSANRDTQYF. The CDR3 bases are TGTGCCAGCAGCCGGGACTCTGCAAATCGGGATACGCAGTATTTT.

The chain joins TRBV7-9 to TRBJ2-5; 11 bases map to TRBD2. The CDR3 spans 16 residues. Germline V lookup: CDR1 SEHNR, CDR2 FQNEAQ (reference sequence). V was pared by 3 bases and J by 5 bases, with 8 bases of the junction left unmatched. In nucleotides, the CDR3 is TGTGCCAGCAGCTTCCTTAGCGGGGGGGCCGGGGAGACCCAGTACTTC. Translated: CASSFLSGGAGETQYF.

This sequence joins TRBV6-5 and TRBJ2-4, with D perhaps given as TRBD1 or TRBD2 (5 bases each). The V gene lost 6 bases and the J gene lost 9 bases, with 12 bases spanning the gap. The length of the CDR3 is 12 residues. CDR1 and CDR2 (germline): MNHEY, SVGAGI. The CDR3 here is CASRRDQSIQYF. The DNA for the CDR3 is TGTGCCAGCAGGAGGGACCAGAGCATTCAGTACTTC.

This rearrangement joins TRBV25-1 to TRBJ1-4, with a weak D call TRBD1 (6 bases). The CDR3 runs to 18 residues. Trimming removed 2 bases from V and 8 bases from J, with 24 bases in between. Germline loops: CDR1 MGHDK, CDR2 SYGVNS. The chain's CDR3 is CASSERGGQGGGREKLFF. The CDR3, as DNA: TGTGCCAGCAGTGAACGGGGGGGGCAGGGAGGAGGACGGGAAAAACTGTTTTTT. Variable domain in full (rest from reference TRBV25-1 and TRBJ1-4): EADIYQTPRYLVIGTGKKITLECSQTMGHDKMYWYQQDPGMELHLIHYSYGVNSTEKGDLSSESTVSRIRTEHFPLTLESARPSHTSQYLCASSERGGQGGGREKLFFGSGTQLSVL.

V usage is TRBV5-6 and J usage is TRBJ1-2; TRBD1 aligns across 8 bases. This CDR3 has 13 residues. The ends lost 7 bases at V and 5 bases at J; junction bases unmatched: 7. From germline, CDR1 is SGHDT and CDR2 YYEEEE. DNA of the CDR3: TGTGCCAGCCGAAGGAGACAGGGGTATGGCTACACCTTC. Amino acid sequence: CASRRRQGYGYTF.

The rearrangement uses TRBV30 and TRBJ1-1; the D is unclear. Germline lookup yields CDR1 GTSNPN and CDR2 SVGIG (reference sequence). V was trimmed by 0 bases and J by 7 bases, leaving 9 bases between them. The CDR3 has 12 amino acids. For the CDR3, the DNA is TGTGCCTGGAGTGTAAGCAGTATTGAAGCTTTCTTT. This codes for CAWSVSSIEAFF.

The chain links TRBV7-2 to TRBJ1-1, with 7 bases matching TRBD1. With 7 bases clipped from V and 8 bases from J, the junction kept 10 bases outside the gene matches. Germline CDR1 and CDR2: SGHTA and FQGNSA. The CDR3 is 13 amino acids. CDR3 DNA sequence: TGTGCCAGCACCAAGACAGGGAGGGAAGAAGCTTTCTTT. Protein sequence: CASTKTGREEAFF. The whole variable domain, filled in from reference TRBV7-2 and TRBJ1-1, reads GAGVSQSPSNKVTEKGKDVELRCDPISGHTALYWYRQSLGQGLEFLIYFQGNSAPDKSGLPSDRFSAERTGGSVSTLTIQRTQQEDSAVYLCASTKTGREEAFFGQGTRLTVV.

This sequence joins TRBV10-3 and TRBJ1-2; D ambiguous. V was shortened by 7 bases and J by 8 bases, with 14 bases between the two germline ends. This CDR3 region has 12 residues. Germline CDR1 reads ENHRY; CDR2 reads SYGVKD. For the CDR3, the DNA is TGTGCCATCAACCGGGCCGGTAAGGGCTACACCTTC. Its translation: CAINRAGKGYTF.

V gene TRBV10-2 combines with J gene TRBJ2-7; TRBD1 aligns across 8 bases. In germline, CDR1 is WSHSY, CDR2 SAAADI. The CDR3 is 16 amino acids. V shed 4 bases and J 5 bases; nucleotides not matched to a gene: 13. CDR3 DNA: TGCGCCAGCAGTGCCACCCCCTCAGGGGGCGAGAACGAGCAGTACTTC. Protein: CASSATPSGGENEQYF.

The DNA of the CDR3 is TGCGCCAGCAGGCTCTCGCTGAGCACAGATACGCAGTATTTT. Amino acid sequence: CASRLSLSTDTQYF. This chain links TRBV5-1 with TRBJ2-3, with unresolved D. Trimming took 5 bases from V and 0 from J, leaving 10 bases between them. The CDR3 has 14 residues. Germline loops: CDR1 SGHRS, CDR2 YFSETQ. Full variable domain (remainder filled in from reference TRBV5-1 and TRBJ2-3): KAGVTQTPRYLIKTRGQQVTLSCSPISGHRSVSWYQQTPGQGLQFLFEYFSETQRNKGNFPGRFSGRQFSNSRSEMNVSTLELGDSALYLCASRLSLSTDTQYFGPGTRLTVL.

J is TRBJ2-5 and V is TRBV9; D not certain. The CDR3 has 15 residues. V was shortened by 0 bases and J by 2 bases, with 11 bases between the two germline ends. The germline CDR1 and CDR2 sequences are SGDLS and YYNGEE. DNA of the CDR3: TGTGCCAGCAGCGTAGACAGTAGCCTACAAGAGACCCAGTACTTC. This gives the protein CASSVDSSLQETQYF.

The chain couples TRBV28 to TRBJ1-6; no clear D gene. Deletions cut 3 bases from V and 7 bases from J, with 16 bases between. The CDR3 is 16 residues long. From germline, CDR1 is MDHEN and CDR2 SYDVKM. In DNA, the CDR3 is TGTGCCAGCAGTTTTCCGCCTCTGAGTTGGAATTCACCCCTCCACTTT. It yields the protein CASSFPPLSWNSPLHF.

The rearrangement joins TRBV10-1 to TRBJ1-1; D is unclear. The V gene lost 0 bases and the J gene lost 6 bases, with 8 bases spanning the gap. This CDR3 has 13 residues. CDR1 and CDR2 from the germline V gene are WNHNN and SYGVQD (reference sequence). DNA for the CDR3: TGCGCCAGCAGTGAGTCGTCCGGGTCTGAAGCTTTCTTT. This sequence encodes CASSESSGSEAFF.

V and J are TRBV7-3 and TRBJ2-2; no reliable D call. The CDR3 loop spans 13 amino acids. The germline V gene encodes CDR1 SGHTA and CDR2 FQGTGA. V lost 0 bases and J lost 5, with 4 bases in between. The CDR3 reads CASSLTSTGELFF. CDR3 DNA: TGTGCCAGCAGCTTAACCAGTACCGGGGAGCTGTTTTTT.

The genes are TRBV19 and TRBJ1-1; perhaps TRBD1 as D (5 bases). Germline V gene data show CDR1 as LNHDA and CDR2 as SQIVND (reference sequence). The CDR3 spans 13 residues. Trimming stripped 7 bases from V and 0 bases from J, with 9 bases between. The CDR3: CASKGIMNTEAFF. The CDR3 region has the DNA TGTGCCAGTAAGGGGATCATGAACACTGAAGCTTTCTTT.

The rearrangement uses TRBV7-8 and TRBJ2-2, with a possible D match to TRBD1 (6 bases). CDR3 length equals 17 residues. Germline lookup yields CDR1 SGHVS and CDR2 FQNEAQ. Between the trimmed V and J ends, which lost 7 bases and 4 bases, there was a span of 22 bases. DNA for the CDR3: TGTGCCAGCACCCCCCTAGAGACAGGTTGGGTCACCGGGGAGCTGTTTTTT. It yields the protein CASTPLETGWVTGELFF.